The sequence of this T cell receptor beta chain was determined in a study of T cells in Graves' hyperthyroidism and ophthalmopathy. Stable Graves' hyperthyroidism meant no ophthalmopathy progression within 18 months. Hyperthyroidism, newly diagnosed and lasting under 2 months, affected patients aged 18 to 65. Germline V lookup: CDR1 SNHLY, CDR2 FYNNEI. The CDR3 is made up of 15 amino acids. V was cut by 1 base and J by 6 bases, with 14 bases left in between. Study observations and caveats: The model forecast ophthalmopathy, anticipating it by a median roughly 6.5 months before onset. Appearing also in blood were most of the thyroid clonotypes expanded above 0.001.

This clonotype has only a few counts. The antigen remains undetermined. Amplified TCR beta CDR3 regions came from RNA transcripts. In the first-round RT-PCR of the TCR CDR3, the HTBI primer set was used. TCRdb re-derived calls from the multiplex PCR reads in MiXCR, one entry per CDR3 protein. The profile shows about 290,000 distinct CDR3 sequences, approximately 13% of them singletons. The sequencing sample was made of blood. The sequence was obtained from a middle-aged woman with Graves' hyperthyroidism. The chain links TRBV2 to TRBJ2-3; tentative D call: TRBD2 (6 bases). The CDR3 region is CASSEGDSDWDTQYF. The CDR3, as DNA: TGTGCCAGCAGTGAAGGGGACTCCGATTGGGATACGCAGTATTTT.